These 27 T cell receptor beta chains share one sample of origin, sequenced in a study of cytomegalovirus exposure and HLA in healthy donors. The repertoire was sequenced with immunoSEQ multiplex PCR; TCRdb's copy has only in-frame clones and lacks some. The data show some 98,000 clones, 70% to 90% seen once. The sample comprised PBMCs. These receptors all stem from a woman aged 25 to 45 in good health and CMV-seronegative.

V gene TRBV19 combines with J gene TRBJ1-5; D unclear. Trimming pared 7 bases from V and 1 base from J, leaving 20 bases between. This CDR3 spans 17 amino acids. Germline V gives CDR1 LNHDA, CDR2 SQIVND (reference sequence). In DNA form, the CDR3 reads TGTGCCAGTAACCCCTCCGGTCTGGTTAAGAGCAATCAGCCCCAGCATTTT. This codes for CASNPSGLVKSNQPQHF.

The chain has TRBV11-2 and TRBJ2-1; D perhaps matches TRBD1 (5 bases). CDR1 and CDR2 (germline): SGHAT, FQNNGV. The CDR3 spans 17 residues. V lost 1 base and J lost 7, with 20 bases in between. The CDR3 DNA is TGTGCCAGCAGCTTAGCTGAAACCTGGGGCCAGGTGAATGAGCAGTTCTTC. This translates into CASSLAETWGQVNEQFF. Supplemented by reference TRBV11-2 and TRBJ2-1, the full variable domain reads EAGVAQSPRYKIIEKRQSVAFWCNPISGHATLYWYQQILGQGPKLLIQFQNNGVVDDSQLPKDRFSAERLKGVDSTLKIQPAKLEDSAVYLCASSLAETWGQVNEQFFGPGTRLTVL.

The rearrangement links TRBV11-2 to TRBJ1-1; 9 bases agree with TRBD1. CDR1 is SGHAT and CDR2 is FQNNGV in the germline V gene. V shed 2 bases, J shed 4 bases, and the junction held 5 bases outside the gene matches. This CDR3 spans 15 amino acids. This CDR3 reads CASSLYRDRATEAFF. The CDR3 DNA sequence: TGTGCCAGCAGCTTATATCGGGACAGGGCCACTGAAGCTTTCTTT.

V and J are TRBV18 and TRBJ1-2; weak D call: TRBD1 (5 bases). The germline V gene has CDR1 KGHSH and CDR2 LQKENI. V was pared by 2 bases and J by 3 bases, with 10 bases between. The CDR3 sequence is 14 residues long. The CDR3 sequence: CASSPSGGDYGYTF. CDR3 coding DNA: TGTGCCAGCTCACCATCTGGGGGGGACTATGGCTACACCTTC.

This chain connects TRBV28 to TRBJ2-1; 8 bases map to TRBD2. Germline V gene lookup returns CDR1 MDHEN and CDR2 SYDVKM. CDR3 length: 13 amino acids. After removal of 7 bases from V and 4 bases from J, the junction contained 3 bases not matched to a gene. DNA of the CDR3: TGTGCCAGCAAGCGGGAGTTGTACAATGAGCAGTTCTTC. Amino acids: CASKRELYNEQFF.

The rearrangement links TRBV10-3 to TRBJ1-1; maybe TRBD1 (5 bases). Trimming shortened V by 6 bases and J by 5 bases, and 16 bases separated the two germline ends. Per the germline V gene, CDR1 is ENHRY and CDR2 is SYGVKD. The CDR3 consists of 14 residues. The CDR3 DNA sequence: TGTGCCATCAGGGGGGGACCTTTGGGGACTGAAGCTTTCTTT. Translating gives CAIRGGPLGTEAFF.

The chain couples TRBV6-6 to TRBJ2-4; 7 nucleotides align to TRBD1. V lost 6 bases and J lost 7; bases outside the gene matches: 15. Germline V gene data show CDR1 as MNHNY and CDR2 as SVGAGI (reference sequence). There are 16 residues in the CDR3. The CDR3 DNA reads TGTGCCAGCAGCTACAATCAACAGGGGAGTGGGAACATTCAGTACTTC. The encoded protein is CASSYNQQGSGNIQYF.

This chain links TRBV29-1 with TRBJ2-3, with 9 nucleotides matching TRBD2. Germline V gives CDR1 SQVTM, CDR2 ANQGSEA. The V gene end was trimmed by 7 bases and the J gene end by 0 bases; junction bases not matched to a gene: 5. This CDR3 spans 14 amino acids. CDR3 in DNA: TGCAGCGGAAGAGCGGGGGGCAGCACAGATACGCAGTATTTT. This translates into CSGRAGGSTDTQYF.

The V gene is TRBV29-1, the J gene TRBJ1-1; no clear D. The CDR3 loop spans 12 amino acids. Germline V lookup: CDR1 SQVTM, CDR2 ANQGSEA. Trimming took 8 bases from V and 5 from J, leaving 15 bases between them. The CDR3: CSSGRTGTEAFF. DNA for the CDR3: TGCAGCTCAGGACGTACGGGGACTGAAGCTTTCTTT.

This clone turned up a few times. The chain couples TRBV7-2 to TRBJ1-2; D uncertain. The germline gives CDR1 SGHTA, CDR2 FQGNSA. CDR3 size: 14 residues. Trimming stripped 5 bases from V and 4 bases from J, with 14 bases between. CDR3 residues: CASSPMAAGYGYTF. In DNA, the CDR3 is TGTGCCAGCAGCCCGATGGCGGCCGGCTATGGCTACACCTTC.

The chain employs TRBV5-1 and TRBJ2-7; 7 bases are a match to TRBD1. CDR1 and CDR2 from the germline V gene are SGHRS and YFSETQ. This CDR3 has 17 residues. The J segment lost 2 bases and the V segment lost 0 bases, leaving 11 bases of the junction unmatched. CDR3 sequence (DNA): TGCGCCAGCAGCTTGGGATCGGGACAGTTCCCCCCCTACGAGCAGTACTTC. It is translated as CASSLGSGQFPPYEQYF.

V usage is TRBV27 and J usage is TRBJ1-3; D not certain. The V gene's germline CDR1 is MNHEY and CDR2 SMNVEV (reference sequence). Trimming took off 6 bases at V and 0 bases at J, with 9 bases between the two ends. CDR3 length: 14 amino acids. The CDR3 here is CASSQTISGNTIYF. The CDR3 DNA reads as TGTGCCAGCAGCCAGACAATCTCTGGAAACACCATATATTTT.

This clone has only one observation. The chain carries TRBV5-1 and TRBJ2-7; the D gene is possibly TRBD1 (5 bases). The CDR3 extends over 16 amino acids. Trimming shortened V by 4 bases and J by 3 bases, and 20 bases separated the two germline ends. The germline V gene encodes CDR1 SGHRS and CDR2 YFSETQ. CDR3: CASSPESREMGYEQYF. In DNA form, the CDR3 reads TGCGCCAGCAGCCCGGAATCCAGGGAAATGGGCTACGAGCAGTACTTC.

In nucleotides, the CDR3 is TGTGCCAGCAGCCTCAGACAGGGGCTCCAAGAGACCCAGTACTTC. It translates to CASSLRQGLQETQYF. This chain uses TRBV7-3 with TRBJ2-5, with 8 bases that match TRBD1. Germline CDR1 reads SGHTA; CDR2 reads FQGTGA. There are 15 residues in the CDR3. V was clipped by 5 bases and J by 1 base; unmatched bases: 6.

As to this clone: One end of the junction varies from germline; a read error may be responsible. The rearrangement uses TRBV28 and TRBJ2-6; possibly TRBD1 for D (5 bases). CDR3 size: 17 residues. CDR1 MDHEN and CDR2 SYDVKM come from the germline V gene. The CDR3 DNA is TGTGCCAGCAGCCCTTCGCGGCAGCGCCCTGGGGCCAATGTCCTGACTTTC. Its translation: CASSPSRQRPGANVLTF.

The chain is built from TRBV13 and TRBJ2-3, with D perhaps matching TRBD2 (5 bases). Germline V gene sequence: CDR1 PRHDT, CDR2 FYEKMQ (reference sequence). The CDR3 runs 14 residues. The ends were cut back, 5 bases at V and 8 bases at J, with 17 bases in the middle. The DNA for the CDR3 is TGTGCCAGCAGCCCTCGGGCTACCCGGGGTACGCAGTATTTT. It yields the protein CASSPRATRGTQYF.

This clone was counted once. This chain connects TRBV28 to TRBJ1-1; D ambiguous. V lost 8 bases to trimming and J lost 0 bases, with 13 bases between them. CDR1 MDHEN and CDR2 SYDVKM come from the germline V gene. CDR3 size: 14 residues. The CDR3 loop is CASHTLVMNTEAFF. The CDR3 bases are TGTGCCAGCCACACCCTGGTCATGAACACTGAAGCTTTCTTT. The full variable domain, its missing parts supplied by reference TRBV28 and TRBJ1-1, is DVKVTQSSRYLVKRTGEKVFLECVQDMDHENMFWYRQDPGLGLRLIYFSYDVKMKEKGDIPEGYSVSREKKERFSLILESASTNQTSMYLCASHTLVMNTEAFFGQGTRLTVV.

This clone appeared a single time. This chain joins TRBV19 and TRBJ2-3, with D maybe TRBD1 (5 bases). Germline V gene lookup returns CDR1 LNHDA and CDR2 SQIVND (reference sequence). The CDR3 sequence is 18 residues long. V lost 9 bases to trimming and J lost 2 bases, with 27 bases between them. The CDR3 reads CARDMNLFAGQLTDTQYF. The CDR3 DNA sequence: TGTGCCAGAGATATGAATTTGTTTGCCGGACAACTCACAGATACGCAGTATTTT.

The chain carries TRBV6-1 and TRBJ1-6; TRBD1 aligns across 12 bases. Germline CDR1 reads MNHNS; CDR2 reads SASEGT. V lost 0 bases and J lost 7; bases outside the gene matches: 7. This CDR3 has 18 amino acids. The CDR3 region has the DNA TGTGCCAGCAGTGAAGCCACCGGGACAGGGGGCCAAAATTCACCCCTCCACTTT. Translated, it gives CASSEATGTGGQNSPLHF.

The chain employs TRBV9 and TRBJ2-5; D call uncertain. There are 16 residues in the CDR3. The germline V and J ends were trimmed by 4 bases and 1 base, with 17 bases remaining between them. Germline values: CDR1 SGDLS, CDR2 YYNGEE. This CDR3 is CASSTRPGALQETQYF. CDR3 sequence (DNA): TGTGCCAGCAGCACCCGTCCCGGAGCCCTCCAAGAGACCCAGTACTTC. Full variable domain (remainder filled in from reference TRBV9 and TRBJ2-5): DSGVTQTPKHLITATGQRVTLRCSPRSGDLSVYWYQQSLDQGLQFLIQYYNGEERAKGNILERFSAQQFPDLHSELNLSSLELGDSALYFCASSTRPGALQETQYFGPGTRLLVL.

The chain recombines TRBV19 with TRBJ2-2; 7 bases agree with TRBD1. This CDR3 is built from 14 residues. Per germline, CDR1 LNHDA and CDR2 SQIVND (reference sequence). With V trimmed by 4 bases and J by 4 bases, 3 bases remained unmatched. CDR3 amino acids: CASSTWDSTGELFF. The CDR3, as DNA: TGTGCCAGTAGTACCTGGGACAGCACCGGGGAGCTGTTTTTT.

The chain employs TRBV7-2 and TRBJ2-3; 7 nucleotides agree with TRBD2. V was clipped by 4 bases and J by 9 bases; unmatched bases: 10. The CDR3 extends over 14 amino acids. In germline, CDR1 is SGHTA, CDR2 FQGNSA. CDR3 sequence (DNA): TGTGCCAGCAGCTCATATGGGCGGGGGTTCACGCAGTATTTT. Its protein is CASSSYGRGFTQYF. Full variable domain (outside the CDR3, taken from reference TRBV7-2 and TRBJ2-3): GAGVSQSPSNKVTEKGKDVELRCDPISGHTALYWYRQSLGQGLEFLIYFQGNSAPDKSGLPSDRFSAERTGGSVSTLTIQRTQQEDSAVYLCASSSYGRGFTQYFGPGTRLTVL.

The chain combines TRBV2 with TRBJ1-5; 7 bases align to TRBD1. The CDR3 spans 14 residues. V lost 5 bases and J lost 4; bases outside the gene matches: 5. Germline loops: CDR1 SNHLY, CDR2 FYNNEI. The CDR3 DNA follows: TGTGCCAGCAGTTGGAGGGGGCTAAATCAGCCCCAGCATTTT. It translates to CASSWRGLNQPQHF.

This sequence joins TRBV7-2 and TRBJ2-7, with 7 bases matching TRBD2. V lost 1 base and J lost 1; bases outside the gene matches: 7. This CDR3 contains 16 residues. Germline V lookup: CDR1 SGHTA, CDR2 FQGNSA. CDR3 DNA sequence: TGTGCCAGCAGCTTAGTGGGCGGGAGCTTGTCCTACGAGCAGTACTTC. This codes for CASSLVGGSLSYEQYF.

V is TRBV7-6 and J is TRBJ2-3, with 10 positions matching TRBD2. The CDR3 is made up of 15 amino acids. V trimming: 5 bases; J trimming: 1 base; junction bases outside the gene matches: 3. Germline values: CDR1 SGHVS, CDR2 FNYEAQ. The CDR3 loop is CASSIGTSGTDTQYF. CDR3 bases: TGTGCCAGCAGCATTGGGACTAGCGGCACAGATACGCAGTATTTT.

The chain combines TRBV15 with TRBJ1-4, with no clear D. CDR1 is LNHNV, CDR2 YYDKDF, per germline (reference sequence). Trimming shortened V by 5 bases and J by 7 bases, and 8 bases separated the two germline ends. The CDR3 covers 12 residues. CDR3 sequence reads: CATSHRGEKLFF. Written as DNA, the CDR3 is TGTGCCACCAGCCACCGGGGTGAAAAACTGTTTTTT.

About this clone: The same CDR3 arises from other DNA sequences in this sample as well. The gene calls are TRBV5-1 and TRBJ1-3; TRBD1 is a possible D gene (6 bases). This CDR3 spans 14 amino acids. V lost 2 bases, J lost 0 bases, and 6 bases lay in between. CDR1 is SGHRS, CDR2 YFSETQ, per germline. The DNA for the CDR3 is TGCGCCAGCAGCTTAGGGGGCTCTGGAAACACCATATATTTT. It is translated as CASSLGGSGNTIYF.